Sequencing of this T cell receptor (beta chain) was carried out in a study of a mutant IDH1 vaccine in newly diagnosed glioma. Overall study context: Vaccination followed radiotherapy alone by 4-6 weeks, or accompanied temozolomide cycles.

Here immunoSEQ multiplex PCR was the method, and the copy in TCRdb shows in-frame clones only, minus some. The data show 60,000 to 75,000 clones, with approximately 80% seen just once and 3% to 4% held by the top ten. Documented time point: week 11, during vaccination. Vaccination used 300 ug of mutant IDH1 20-mer peptide per dose, with topical imiquimod. This CDR3 has 14 amino acids. In germline, CDR1 is SGHRS, CDR2 YFSETQ. Trimming pared 4 bases from V and 5 bases from J, leaving 15 bases between. With respect to this clone: Its target is not known.

General study points: Vaccine-induced responses were seen in 93.3% of patients, spanning several MHC alleles.

Sequencing used PBMCs, obtained from a glioma patient whose treatment included an IDH1 peptide vaccine. This rearrangement joins TRBV5-1 to TRBJ1-1; D gene ambiguous. The receptor comes from a man between 25 and 39 years old with glioma. The CDR3 bases are TGCGCCAGCAGCACGGATCCAGGCGGGACTGAAGCTTTCTTT. Protein sequence: CASSTDPGGTEAFF.